This T cell receptor (beta chain) is drawn from a study of Graves' ophthalmopathy and Graves' hyperthyroidism. Study background: In this cohort's terms, stable hyperthyroidism meant no ophthalmopathy by 18 months of follow-up.

With 6 bases clipped from V and 3 bases from J, the junction kept 11 bases outside the gene matches. The CDR3 spans 15 residues. Germline V gives CDR1 MNHEY, CDR2 SVGAGI. RNA transcripts provided the template for amplifying TCR beta CDR3 regions. First-round RT-PCR with HTBI primers preceded a second-round multiplex PCR. One entry per CDR3 protein, called by TCRdb with MiXCR from the multiplex PCR reads. The sample has a few hundred thousand distinct CDR3 sequences, about two fifths seen once. General observations from the study: Blood shared most expanded thyroid clonotypes above 0.001 frequency. Prediction of ophthalmopathy progression reached about 71% sensitivity and around 72% specificity.

The table lists this clonotype with a few counts. Its antigen is not known. Diagnosis was based on clinical symptoms, serum thyroxine, TRAb, thyroid ultrasound and orbital computed tomography. This clonotype originated in an adult man with Graves' hyperthyroidism. The specimen was peripheral blood or thyroid tissue (not recorded which). The J gene is TRBJ2-7, the V gene TRBV6-5; 7 bases are shared with TRBD2. The CDR3 sequence: CASSPMGTGGYEQYF. In nucleotides, the CDR3 is TGTGCCAGCAGCCCAATGGGAACGGGGGGCTACGAGCAGTACTTC.